A single sample gave rise to the 20 T cell receptor beta chains below, sequenced in a study of cytomegalovirus exposure and HLA in healthy donors. PCR involved 60 Vbeta and 13 Jbeta primers. Clones were sequenced by immunoSEQ multiplex PCR, and TCRdb holds only the in-frame ones, with some missing. The sample lists roughly 120,000 clones, roughly 71% occurring once. The sample taken for sequencing was PBMCs. These receptor sequences come from an older woman in good health and CMV-seropositive.

This chain links TRBV6-4 with TRBJ2-7; 7 positions match TRBD1. The CDR3 runs 14 residues. J was trimmed by 7 bases and V by 2 bases; bases with no gene match: 8. CDR1 is MRHNA, CDR2 SNTAGT, per germline. CDR3 sequence: CASSDRGTVSEQYF. CDR3 coding DNA: TGTGCCAGCAGTGACCGTGGGACAGTGTCAGAGCAGTACTTC.

This CDR3 reads CASSSGDFYEQYF. The CDR3 bases are TGTGCCAGCAGCTCCGGGGACTTTTACGAGCAGTACTTC. This chain joins TRBV7-9 and TRBJ2-7, with D maybe TRBD2 (6 bases). Looked up from germline, CDR1 is SEHNR and CDR2 is FQNEAQ (reference sequence). Deletions cut 4 bases from V and 4 bases from J, with 11 bases between. The CDR3 covers 13 residues. Combining the CDR3 with reference TRBV7-9 and TRBJ2-7 gives the whole variable domain DTGVSQNPRHKITKRGQNVTFRCDPISEHNRLYWYRQTLGQGPEFLTYFQNEAQLEKSRLLSDRFSAERPKGSFSTLEIQRTEQGDSAMYLCASSSGDFYEQYFGPGTRLTVT.

The J gene is TRBJ2-7, the V gene TRBV6-6; perhaps TRBD2 as D (6 bases). V was shortened by 4 bases and J by 3 bases, with 13 bases between the two germline ends. The CDR3 sequence is 14 residues long. Per the germline V gene, CDR1 is MNHNY and CDR2 is SVGAGI (reference sequence). CDR3 DNA: TGTGCCAGCAGTTGGGGCGGGGAGTTCTACGAGCAGTACTTC. This sequence encodes CASSWGGEFYEQYF.

V and J are TRBV5-4 and TRBJ2-3, with 7 bases identical to TRBD2. Looked up from germline, CDR1 is SGHNT and CDR2 is YYREEE (reference sequence). The CDR3 contains 15 residues. V lost 0 bases, J lost 2 bases, and 3 bases stayed unmatched. This CDR3 reads CASSLGGLNTDTQYF. CDR3 in DNA: TGTGCCAGCAGCTTGGGGGGACTAAACACAGATACGCAGTATTTT.

The chain couples TRBV7-9 to TRBJ1-2; D is undetermined. This CDR3 comprises 16 residues. CDR1 and CDR2 from the germline V gene are SEHNR and FQNEAQ (reference sequence). V was pared by 0 bases and J by 8 bases, with 19 bases between. The CDR3 region has the DNA TGTGCCAGCAGCTTAGCCACCACTTCGGGGTTTGTAGGCTACACCTTC. It specifies CASSLATTSGFVGYTF. Using reference TRBV7-9 and TRBJ1-2 for the parts outside the CDR3, the full variable domain is DTGVSQNPRHKITKRGQNVTFRCDPISEHNRLYWYRQTLGQGPEFLTYFQNEAQLEKSRLLSDRFSAERPKGSFSTLEIQRTEQGDSAMYLCASSLATTSGFVGYTFGSGTRLTVV.

The chain couples TRBV7-2 to TRBJ2-3; 11 positions match TRBD2. The V segment lost 5 bases and the J segment 3 bases; nucleotides outside the gene matches: 7. CDR3 length: 16 amino acids. Germline-derived CDR1 and CDR2 are SGHTA and FQGNSA. The CDR3 sequence: CASSSVAGGRTDTQYF. The CDR3 DNA reads TGTGCCAGCAGCAGCGTAGCGGGGGGGCGTACAGATACGCAGTATTTT. The variable domain in full, completed from reference TRBV7-2 and TRBJ2-3, reads GAGVSQSPSNKVTEKGKDVELRCDPISGHTALYWYRQSLGQGLEFLIYFQGNSAPDKSGLPSDRFSAERTGGSVSTLTIQRTQQEDSAVYLCASSSVAGGRTDTQYFGPGTRLTVL.

This chain uses TRBV30 with TRBJ1-2; no reliable D call. Germline V gene sequence: CDR1 GTSNPN, CDR2 SVGIG (reference sequence). Trimming removed 0 bases at V and 7 bases at J, with 12 bases between. The CDR3 length is 13 residues. CDR3 in amino acids: CAWSVGGGAGYTF. The CDR3 DNA follows: TGTGCCTGGAGTGTGGGCGGAGGAGCTGGCTACACCTTC.

The chain has TRBV5-8 and TRBJ1-2; D unresolved. Germline CDR1 and CDR2: SGHTS and YDEGEE. V lost 4 bases, J lost 7 bases, and 5 bases lay in between. The CDR3 has 10 amino acids. CDR3 amino acids: CASSSGGYTF. CDR3 sequence (DNA): TGTGCCAGCAGCAGCGGTGGCTACACCTTC.

This sequence joins TRBV7-9 and TRBJ2-1; TRBD2 aligns across 14 bases. After removal of 5 bases from V and 13 bases from J, the junction contained 7 bases not matched to a gene. There are 14 residues in the CDR3. CDR1 is SEHNR, CDR2 FQNEAQ, per germline (reference sequence). The CDR3 region has the DNA TGTGCCAGCAGCCCTACGACTAGCGGGGGGGCCCAGTTCTTC. Its protein is CASSPTTSGGAQFF.

This clone has at least ten counts. The chain links TRBV6-1 to TRBJ1-3; D is possibly TRBD1 (6 bases). Germline values: CDR1 MNHNS, CDR2 SASEGT. The CDR3 consists of 15 residues. V gave up 8 bases and J gave up 0 bases, with 14 bases separating them. CDR3 in amino acids: CASGPGDSSGNTIYF. The CDR3 nucleotides read TGTGCCAGCGGGCCAGGGGATTCCTCTGGAAACACCATATATTTT.

DNA for the CDR3: TGCGCCAGCAGCCTCCTTGGGAGCACCTACAATGAGCAGTTCTTC. This gives the protein CASSLLGSTYNEQFF. The chain recombines TRBV4-1 with TRBJ2-1, with D tentatively TRBD2 (5 bases). Trimming took off 4 bases at V and 2 bases at J, with 12 bases between the two ends. This CDR3 spans 15 amino acids. Per the germline V gene, CDR1 is MGHRA and CDR2 is YSYEKL.

The chain uses TRBV27 and TRBJ1-5, with 11 bases that match TRBD1. J gave up 2 bases and V 8 bases, and 2 bases lay outside the gene matches. Germline lookup yields CDR1 MNHEY and CDR2 SMNVEV (reference sequence). This CDR3 contains 14 residues. CDR3 nucleotide sequence: TGTGCCAGCCAGGGACAGGGGGGCAATCAGCCCCAGCATTTT. This sequence encodes CASQGQGGNQPQHF.

In this sample, this clone turned up a few times. This rearrangement joins TRBV27 to TRBJ2-2; D perhaps matches TRBD1 (7 bases). Germline CDR1 is MNHEY and CDR2 is SMNVEV (reference sequence). V was pared by 6 bases and J by 5 bases, with 16 bases between. CDR3 length: 15 residues. The CDR3 sequence: CASSGGTVVTGELFF. The CDR3 region has the DNA TGTGCCAGCAGCGGCGGGACAGTCGTAACCGGGGAGCTGTTTTTT.

This clone was observed a handful of times. The chain joins TRBV5-1 to TRBJ1-1; no reliable D call. The germline gives CDR1 SGHRS, CDR2 YFSETQ. V lost 4 bases and J 8 bases, leaving 9 bases between the germline ends. The CDR3 has 11 amino acids. CDR3 sequence reads: CASSTGLEAFF. DNA of the CDR3: TGCGCCAGCAGCACCGGTTTAGAAGCTTTCTTT.

This chain joins TRBV29-1 and TRBJ1-1; no reliable D call. The germline V gene encodes CDR1 SQVTM and CDR2 ANQGSEA. With 6 bases removed from V and 3 bases from J, the gap between germline ends came to 11 bases. This CDR3 is built from 12 residues. In DNA form, the CDR3 reads TGCAGCGTACTCCCAATGGACACTGAAGCTTTCTTT. Protein product: CSVLPMDTEAFF.

This rearrangement joins TRBV5-1 to TRBJ1-2, with 9 bases that match TRBD1. Germline V lookup: CDR1 SGHRS, CDR2 YFSETQ. The CDR3 has 15 residues. V lost 4 bases and J lost 8; bases outside the gene matches: 12. Written as DNA, the CDR3 is TGCGCCAGCAGCCCCACACAGGGGGCTGGTAGGGGCTACACCTTC. Protein product: CASSPTQGAGRGYTF.

The V call is TRBV25-1, the J call TRBJ1-1; no definite D call. With 5 bases removed from V and 3 bases from J, the gap between germline ends came to 13 bases. Looked up from germline, CDR1 is MGHDK and CDR2 is SYGVNS. The CDR3 runs 14 residues. CDR3 protein: CASSTTRPDTEAFF. DNA of the CDR3: TGTGCCAGCAGTACGACAAGACCGGACACTGAAGCTTTCTTT.

This clone is a singleton in its sample. The chain employs TRBV30 and TRBJ1-2; the D is unclear. Trimming took 0 bases from V and 5 from J, leaving 7 bases between them. Per the germline V gene, CDR1 is GTSNPN and CDR2 is SVGIG (reference sequence). The CDR3 loop spans 12 amino acids. The CDR3 region has the DNA TGTGCCTGGAGTGTCAGCGGGTATGGCTACACCTTC. This codes for CAWSVSGYGYTF.

V and J are TRBV7-2 and TRBJ2-3; D is ambiguous. Trimming cost V 5 bases and J 9 bases, with 12 bases left between them. CDR1 SGHTA and CDR2 FQGNSA come from the germline V gene. The CDR3 spans 12 residues. CDR3 residues: CASSTRPVTQYF. Written as DNA, the CDR3 is TGTGCCAGCAGCACTCGCCCCGTAACGCAGTATTTT.

The CDR3 bases are TGTGCCAGCAGCTTGGAGACAGCCTACACAGATACGCAGTATTTT. It codes for CASSLETAYTDTQYF. The V and J genes are TRBV5-4 and TRBJ2-3; TRBD1 might be the D (5 bases). V was pared by 0 bases and J by 2 bases, with 10 bases between. The CDR3 sequence is 15 residues long. CDR1 and CDR2 (germline): SGHNT, YYREEE (reference sequence).